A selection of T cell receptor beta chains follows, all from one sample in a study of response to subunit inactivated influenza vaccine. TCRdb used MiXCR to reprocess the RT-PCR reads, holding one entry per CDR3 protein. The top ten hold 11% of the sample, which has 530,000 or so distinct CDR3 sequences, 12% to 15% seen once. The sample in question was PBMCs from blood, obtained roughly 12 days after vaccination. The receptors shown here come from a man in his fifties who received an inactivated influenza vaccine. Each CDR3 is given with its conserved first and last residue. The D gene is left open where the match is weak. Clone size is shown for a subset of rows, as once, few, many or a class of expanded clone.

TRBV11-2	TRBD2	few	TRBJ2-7	TGTGCCAGCAGCCTGACTAGCGGGGGGGGCTACGAGCAGTACTTC	CASSLTSGGGYEQYF
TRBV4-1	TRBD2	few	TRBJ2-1	TGCGCCAGCAGCCAAGTCCGGGGGGGATACAATGAGCAGTTCTTC	CASSQVRGGYNEQFF
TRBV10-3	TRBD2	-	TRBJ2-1	TGTGCCATCAGTGAGTCGATTGGCGGGAGGGCCCCGGTCACGTTCTTC	CAISESIGGRAPVTFF
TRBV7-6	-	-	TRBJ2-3	TGTGCCAGCAGAGTAGATTTGTCAGGGGATACAGATACGCAGTATTTT	CASRVDLSGDTDTQYF
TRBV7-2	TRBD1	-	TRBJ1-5	TGTGCCAGCAGCCCGTTCCAGGGGGCCGGCAATCAGCCCCAGCATTTT	CASSPFQGAGNQPQHF
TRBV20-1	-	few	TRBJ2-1	TGCAGTGCTAGCCGGGACCGACTCTACAATGAGCAGTTCTTC	CSASRDRLYNEQFF
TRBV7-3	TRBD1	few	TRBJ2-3	TGTGCCAGCAGCTCTACAGGGGCTGGCACAGATACGCAGTATTTT	CASSSTGAGTDTQYF
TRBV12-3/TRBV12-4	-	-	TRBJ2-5	TGTGCCAGCAGTTCGACGGGAACAAGAGTGGCCCAGTACTTC	CASSSTGTRVAQYF
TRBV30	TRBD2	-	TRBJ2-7	TGTGCCTGTGTGACTAGCGGGAGGGCCCGGTACGAGCAGTACTTC	CACVTSGRARYEQYF
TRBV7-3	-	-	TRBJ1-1	TGTGCCAGCAGCCCGACAGACTCCACTGAAGCTTTCTTT	CASSPTDSTEAFF
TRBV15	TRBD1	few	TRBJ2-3	TGTGCCACCAGCAGAGATCGAGGGACAGGGCTCACAGATACGCAGTATTTT	CATSRDRGTGLTDTQYF
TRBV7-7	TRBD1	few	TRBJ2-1	TGTGCTAGCAGCTCAGGGGGCGTGAATGAGCAGTTCTTC	CASSSGGVNEQFF
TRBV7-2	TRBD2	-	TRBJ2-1	TGTGCCAGCAGCTTAGCTAGCGGGAGAAGCTCCTACAATGAGCAGTTCTTC	CASSLASGRSSYNEQFF
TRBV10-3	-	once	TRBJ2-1	TGTGCCGCCTCTCCCTCCGGGACTTCCTACAATGAGCAGTTCTTC	CAASPSGTSYNEQFF
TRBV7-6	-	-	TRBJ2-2	TGTGCCAGCAGCTTGCTTAATGGCAGGACTAACACCGGGGAGCTGTTTTTT	CASSLLNGRTNTGELFF